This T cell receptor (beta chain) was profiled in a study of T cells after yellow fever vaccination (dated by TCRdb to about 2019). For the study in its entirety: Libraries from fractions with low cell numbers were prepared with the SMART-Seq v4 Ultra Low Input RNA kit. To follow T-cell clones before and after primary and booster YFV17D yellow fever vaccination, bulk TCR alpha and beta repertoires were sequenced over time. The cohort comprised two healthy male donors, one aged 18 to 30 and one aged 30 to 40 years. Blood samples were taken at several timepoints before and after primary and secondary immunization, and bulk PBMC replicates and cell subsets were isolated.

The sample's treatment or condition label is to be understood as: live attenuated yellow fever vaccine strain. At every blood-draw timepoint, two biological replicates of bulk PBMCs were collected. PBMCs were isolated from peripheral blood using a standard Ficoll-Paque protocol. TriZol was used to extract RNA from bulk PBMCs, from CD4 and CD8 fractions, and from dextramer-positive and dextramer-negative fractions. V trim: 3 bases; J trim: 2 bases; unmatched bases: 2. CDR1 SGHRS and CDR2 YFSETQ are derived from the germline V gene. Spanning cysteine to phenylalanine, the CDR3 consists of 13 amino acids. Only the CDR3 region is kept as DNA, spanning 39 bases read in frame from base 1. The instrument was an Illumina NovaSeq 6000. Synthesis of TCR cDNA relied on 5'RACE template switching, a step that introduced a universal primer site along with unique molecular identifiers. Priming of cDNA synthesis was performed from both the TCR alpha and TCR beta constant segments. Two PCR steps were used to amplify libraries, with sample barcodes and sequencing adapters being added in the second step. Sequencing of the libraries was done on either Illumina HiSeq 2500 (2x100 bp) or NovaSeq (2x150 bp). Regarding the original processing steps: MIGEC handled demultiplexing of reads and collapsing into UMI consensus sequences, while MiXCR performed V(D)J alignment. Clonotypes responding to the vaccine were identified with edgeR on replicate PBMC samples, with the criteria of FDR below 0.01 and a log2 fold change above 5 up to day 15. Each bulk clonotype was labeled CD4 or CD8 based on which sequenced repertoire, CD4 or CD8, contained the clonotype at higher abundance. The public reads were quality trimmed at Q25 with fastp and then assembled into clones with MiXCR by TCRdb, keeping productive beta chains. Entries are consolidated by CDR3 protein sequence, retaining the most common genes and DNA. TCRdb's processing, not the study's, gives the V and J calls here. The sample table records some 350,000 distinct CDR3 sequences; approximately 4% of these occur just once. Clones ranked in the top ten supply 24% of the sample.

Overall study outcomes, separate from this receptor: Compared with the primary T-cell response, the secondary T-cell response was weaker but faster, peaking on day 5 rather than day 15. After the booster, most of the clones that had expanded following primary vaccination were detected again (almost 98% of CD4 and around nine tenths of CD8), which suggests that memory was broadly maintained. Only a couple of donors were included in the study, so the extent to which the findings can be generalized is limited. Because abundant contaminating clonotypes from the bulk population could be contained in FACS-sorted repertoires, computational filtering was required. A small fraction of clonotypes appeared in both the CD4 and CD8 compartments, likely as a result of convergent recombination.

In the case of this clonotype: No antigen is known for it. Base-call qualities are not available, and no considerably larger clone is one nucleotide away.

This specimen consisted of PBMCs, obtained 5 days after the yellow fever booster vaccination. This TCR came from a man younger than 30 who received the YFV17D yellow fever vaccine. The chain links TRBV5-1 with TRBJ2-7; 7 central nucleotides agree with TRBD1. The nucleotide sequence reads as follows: TGCGCCAGCAGCTCGGGACAGACCTACGAGCAGTACTTC. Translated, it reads CASSSGQTYEQYF.